Reported below is one T cell receptor beta chain. The target antigen is unknown. This sample was taken from a study of cytomegalovirus exposure and HLA in healthy donors. General study points: Researchers reported that a few CMV-associated chains were confirmed in vitro as CMV antigen-specific.

The CDR3 is 14 amino acids. Deletions cut 6 bases from V and 6 bases from J, with 18 bases between. Per germline, CDR1 MNHNS and CDR2 SASEGT. Repertoires were generated with immunoSEQ multiplex PCR, while TCRdb's copy carries only in-frame clones and drops some. In the table there are about 220,000 clones, 80% to 95% of which are singletons. This receptor was taken from a woman under 30 in good health and CMV-seronegative. Sequencing was carried out using PBMCs. This chain links TRBV6-1 with TRBJ2-7; perhaps TRBD1 as D (6 bases). The CDR3 DNA follows: TGTGCCAGCAGCCAGGCAGGGGCACGCGGCGAGCAGTACTTC. Encoded protein: CASSQAGARGEQYF.